This TCR beta chain was retrieved from a study of PD-L1 blockade in urothelial cancer. Described time point: pretreatment peripheral blood. The trim removed 6 bases at V and 2 bases at J, leaving 7 bases unmatched. Looked up from germline, CDR1 is MNHEY and CDR2 is SMNVEV (reference sequence). The CDR3 is 14 amino acids. PCRs were each spiked with synthetic TCR analog templates. Sequencing used immunoSEQ multiplex PCR; TCRdb keeps in-frame clones, though not all of them. The sample yields roughly 63,000 clones, 81% seen once. The clonotype originates from a man between 65 and 79 years old with urothelial cancer. Here the sequenced sample was PBMCs, taken around atezolizumab (anti-PD-L1) treatment. The chain employs TRBV27 and TRBJ2-7; 7 nucleotides match TRBD2. The CDR3 loop is CASRGSGITYEQYF. Written as DNA, the CDR3 is TGTGCCAGCAGAGGAAGCGGGATTACCTACGAGCAGTACTTC.